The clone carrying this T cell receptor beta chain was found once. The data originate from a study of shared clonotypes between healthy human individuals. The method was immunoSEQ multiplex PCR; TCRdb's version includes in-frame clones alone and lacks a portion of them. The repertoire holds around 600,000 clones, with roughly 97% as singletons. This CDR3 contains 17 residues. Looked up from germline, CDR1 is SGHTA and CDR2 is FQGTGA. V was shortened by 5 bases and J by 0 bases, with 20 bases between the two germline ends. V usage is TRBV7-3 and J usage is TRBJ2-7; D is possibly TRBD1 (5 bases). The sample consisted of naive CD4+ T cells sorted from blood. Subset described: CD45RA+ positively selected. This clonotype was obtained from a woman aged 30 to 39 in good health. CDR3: CASSPNVPTAFSYEQYF. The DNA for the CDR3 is TGTGCCAGCAGCCCGAATGTCCCGACAGCTTTCTCCTACGAGCAGTACTTC.